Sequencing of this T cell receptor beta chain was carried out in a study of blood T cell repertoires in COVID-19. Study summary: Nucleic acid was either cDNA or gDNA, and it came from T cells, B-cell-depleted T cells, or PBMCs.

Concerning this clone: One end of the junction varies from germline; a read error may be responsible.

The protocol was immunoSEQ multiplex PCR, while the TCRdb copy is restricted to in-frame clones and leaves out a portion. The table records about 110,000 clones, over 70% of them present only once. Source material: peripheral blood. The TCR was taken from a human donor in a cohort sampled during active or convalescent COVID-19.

The CDR3 nucleotides are TGTGCCAGCAGCACAAACCGGGACAGGGGGTGGTCCTACAATGAACAGTTCTTC. Its translation is CASSTNRDRGWSYNEQFF. This sequence joins TRBV27 and TRBJ2-1, with 11 bases aligning to TRBD1. The germline gives CDR1 MNHEY, CDR2 SMNVEV (reference sequence). The CDR3 runs to 18 residues.